This T cell receptor beta chain was sequenced for a study of cytomegalovirus exposure and HLA in healthy donors (TCRdb year 2017). Some background on the complete study: An earlier analysis of approximately 640 of the donors reported more than 250 Gb of sequence data and 117 million unique TCR beta sequences from about 179 million T cells. An early release covering about 600 HLA-typed donors comprised approximately 300 gigabases of sequencing data and approximately 85 million unique TCR sequences. Among the roughly 400 genotyped donors, under 90% belonged to the genetic ancestry cluster associated with self-reported Caucasian donors. The aim of the study was to test whether cataloging public T cell receptors could identify signatures of past pathogen exposure. The study used immunosequencing to profile the T cell repertoires of more than 650 subjects and linked those repertoires to cytomegalovirus serostatus. Besides the first cohort of 666 subjects, a separate validation cohort made up of about 120 different subjects was used. High-throughput TCR immunosequencing, statistical association of individual TCRs with disease status, and machine learning were combined to predict cytomegalovirus infection status. A later analysis re-examined previously published TCR beta repertoires from about 670 donors and added high-resolution HLA genotyping to investigate patterns of TCR occurrence. The later analysis used no new phenotypic data to find candidate immune exposures, relying instead on TCR beta sequences and their occurrence across donors. An earlier analysis of around 640 of the donors used high-throughput TCR beta sequencing to judge whether each TCR beta V gene segment behaved as functional or pseudogenic. Donor age, sex, ethnicity and CMV serostatus were collected together with the repertoire data. Genome-wide SNP genotypes for about 65% of the roughly 700 donors were used in a later genetic analysis, which treated that subset as a discovery cohort. Every discovery cohort repertoire had been produced on one sequencing platform. Both class I and class II loci were covered by HLA typing, at four-digit resolution. Typing coverage varied by locus: roughly 629-630 donors for A, B, C, DRB1 and DQB1; approximately 520 for DQA1; around 570 for DPA1; roughly 450 for DPB1. Roughly 5 DR-DQ haplotypes were handled as single units for association and clustering because linkage in the cohort was strong. Among 398 genotyped donors of the cohort, an average of around 220,000 unique TCR beta nucleotide sequences was sequenced per donor, of which approximately 18% were non-productive. What the study reported, not specific to this receptor: Compared with the approximately 670-donor mean, donors in an Asian-associated ancestry cluster had fewer N-insertions in productive TCRs, according to a later genetic analysis. In a later analysis, around 15,000 TCR beta sequences were associated with specific HLA alleles at a false discovery rate of 0.05. V-gene and J-gene trimming of TCR beta chains was associated with a missense DCLRE1C variant in a later genetic analysis, and the association was replicated in an independent cohort. In a later analysis, several top co-occurrence clusters were reported to appear linked to parvovirus B19, influenza, CMV and Epstein-Barr virus. A group of highly shared sequence variants was considered likely to be a technical artifact of the sequencing pipeline. The classifier was reported to diagnose cytomegalovirus status with high specificity and sensitivity in both the original cohort and the validation cohort. A further reported finding was that TCR beta sequences accurately predicted the HLA-A and HLA-B alleles for most subjects in the first cohort. In vitro tests confirmed that a few of the cytomegalovirus-associated TCR beta chains recognize cytomegalovirus antigens. Immune exposure information for the cohort was limited to CMV serostatus. Broadly in line with IMGT annotations, most TCR beta V segments showed up in productive rearrangements about 87% or about 30% of the time in an earlier analysis of roughly 590 of the donors. In a later analysis, HLA-associated TCR beta chains were found to be more clonally expanded and to have lower generation probabilities than equally common non-associated chains. In a later analysis, most CMV-associated TCR beta chains were found to appear HLA-restricted, with HLA associations seemingly driven largely by CMV exposure. In a later analysis, TCR association rates were found to vary across HLA loci, with the most associated TCRs seen for DRB1 alleles and the fewest for HLA-C alleles. While some public TCRs were present in many individuals, most TCR sequences turned up only very rarely across donors. Because counts were too low, 15 to 20 rarely observed V segments, including chromosome 9 orphons, were excluded from the earlier analysis of 587 of the donors. HLA typing was unavailable for some donors at each locus, so association tests used only the typed subset. Correlated functional status among segregating V segments might be attributable to linkage disequilibrium, but an unknown experimental factor could not be ruled out. This cohort had only TCR beta chains sequenced, and the lack of alpha or paired-chain data limited which features could be detected. In the study, around 150 TCR beta chains were listed as associated with cytomegalovirus. Assigning TCR associations to individual alleles was difficult when HLA alleles, especially DR and DQ, strongly co-occurred. The presence/absence analyses assumed that sequencing depth was roughly uniform across donors, and that assumption may not be true. Some IMGT-functional V segments, including TRBV6-2 and TRBV6-3, could not be distinguished by the 87-base-pair reads and were therefore excluded. The authors suggested that the approach could potentially be extended to other disease states and immunological phenotypes.

The cohort was made up of about 670 healthy bone marrow donors. Cohort members were all nominally healthy when sampled, although unrecorded immune exposures were likely present. The donor was CMV seropositive and was included in the group of some 290 seropositive cohort members. A peripheral blood sample was collected from each donor, and TCR beta sequencing was performed on peripheral blood mononuclear cells. The Qiagen DNeasy Blood Extraction Kit was used to extract genomic DNA from the blood cell samples. As to this clone: Its antigen specificity is not known. The record has no base qualities; no much larger clone is one base away.

The germline ends are 13 bases apart after V is trimmed by 0 bases and J by 5 bases. The CDR3 holds 15 amino acids from the cysteine to the phenylalanine. Of all the DNA, just the CDR3 is kept, 45 bases in frame from base 1. Sequences SGHNT (CDR1) and YENEEA (CDR2) are obtained from the germline V gene. Libraries were made using the immunoSEQ multiplex PCR assay. For the multiplex PCR, a mixture combining 60 forward primers for TCR Vbeta segments and 13 reverse primers for TCR Jbeta segments was used. The CDR3 region of rearranged TCR beta genes was amplified from genomic DNA by a multiplex PCR assay. Amplified TCR beta libraries were sequenced as 87-base-pair reads on the Illumina HiSeq System. The authors processed their data as follows. In a later analysis, some 80 million unique TCR beta chains were counted across the 650 to 700 repertoires, and approximately 11 million of these chains were shared by at least two donors. A nearest-neighbor algorithm error-corrected the raw reads and collapsed the reads into unique sequences, merging closely related sequences to remove PCR and sequencing errors. Alignment of CDR3 sequences to IMGT reference sequences was used to assign V, D and J gene segments. For a sequence to be retained, at least a six-nucleotide match to both a V gene segment and a J gene segment was required. A rearrangement was called productive if the CDR3 had no stop codons and remained in frame with V and J, and every other rearrangement was called non-productive. Following IMGT convention, CDR3 was defined as the stretch from the second conserved V-encoded cysteine to the conserved J-encoded phenylalanine. The earlier analysis of roughly 590 of the donors excluded sequences that lacked an unambiguous match to a single V gene segment. An earlier analysis of just under 600 of the donors called V segments functional above 56.7% productive rearrangements and segregating when the between-donor standard deviation exceeded 5%. A statistical classification framework was developed to diagnose cytomegalovirus status using the catalog of TCR beta chain sequences. A later analysis assigned V and J genes by comparing TCR nucleotide sequences with IMGT/GENE-DB human TR gene sequences. Using the TCRdist pipeline, a later analysis assigned CDR3 sequences along with most-parsimonious VDJ recombination scenarios. In a later analysis, each TCR beta chain was defined by its CDR3 amino acid sequence together with its V-gene family, and reads without a unique V-gene family were excluded. To address suspected cross-contamination and a sequencing artifact, a later analysis removed some 620 highly shared, low-generation-probability nucleotide sequences. For each public chain, a later analysis derived a clonal expansion index from normalized ranks of inferred template counts within each repertoire. Generation probabilities in a later analysis came from a VDJ recombination model fitted to out-of-frame rearrangements, and those results were checked against IGoR. In a later analysis, TCR-TCR, TCR-HLA and TCR-CMV co-occurrence was scored with hypergeometric tests, and a repertoire-size bias correction was applied to TCR pairs. In a later analysis, false discovery rates were estimated by permuting HLA or CMV assignments 20 times. In a later analysis, co-occurring TCRs were grouped with DBSCAN, and TCRdist sequence similarity was added when clustering was performed within HLA-allele-positive subsets. For co-occurrence clustering, repertoires with fewer than 30,000 or more than 120,000 public chains were excluded, along with a handful of repertoires with anomalous nucleotide sharing. TCRdb retrieved this table from immuneACCESS and kept in-frame rearrangements only. Not all clones are present; in checked studies, unresolved V genes account for under half, and no reason is known for the remainder. V and J calls and clone size are copied from that table; D and trimming were computed from the DNA. The sample contains 65,000 to 90,000 clones, roughly 70% of them found a single time. In total, the top ten clones hold about 12% of the sample.

The source of this sequence is a woman aged 40 to 55 in good health and CMV-seropositive. In this chain, TRBV11-3 is recombined with TRBJ2-5, with TRBD2 perhaps the D gene, on 7 matching bases. Material for sequencing was PBMCs. This receptor carries the CDR3 CASSLEGGGRETQYF. The DNA is as follows: TGTGCCAGCAGCTTAGAGGGGGGGGGCCGGGAGACCCAGTACTTC.